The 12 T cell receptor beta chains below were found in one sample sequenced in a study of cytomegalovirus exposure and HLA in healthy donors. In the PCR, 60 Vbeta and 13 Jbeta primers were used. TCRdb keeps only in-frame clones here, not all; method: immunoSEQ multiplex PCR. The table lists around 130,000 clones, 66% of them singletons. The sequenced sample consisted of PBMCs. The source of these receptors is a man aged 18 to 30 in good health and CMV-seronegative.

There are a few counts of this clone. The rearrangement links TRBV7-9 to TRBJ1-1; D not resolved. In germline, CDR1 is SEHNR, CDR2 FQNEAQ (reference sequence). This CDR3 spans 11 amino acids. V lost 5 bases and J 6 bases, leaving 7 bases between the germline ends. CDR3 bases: TGTGCCAGCAGCACAAATGCTGAAGCTTTCTTT. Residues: CASSTNAEAFF.

CDR3 residues: CATSRGGQGIEPQHF. Written as DNA, the CDR3 is TGTGCCACCAGCAGAGGGGGACAGGGGATAGAGCCCCAGCATTTT. The V and J genes are TRBV15 and TRBJ1-5; 10 bases agree with TRBD1. CDR1 and CDR2 (germline): LNHNV, YYDKDF (reference sequence). The V gene end was trimmed by 1 base and the J gene end by 8 bases; junction bases not matched to a gene: 5. The CDR3 length is 15 residues.

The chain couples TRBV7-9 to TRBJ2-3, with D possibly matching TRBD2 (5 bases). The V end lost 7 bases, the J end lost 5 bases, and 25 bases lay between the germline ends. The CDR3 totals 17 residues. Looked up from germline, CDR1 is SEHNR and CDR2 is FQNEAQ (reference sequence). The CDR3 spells CASTLWVGRGLIDTQYF. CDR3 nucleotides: TGTGCCAGCACCCTTTGGGTGGGTAGAGGGCTTATAGATACGCAGTATTTT.

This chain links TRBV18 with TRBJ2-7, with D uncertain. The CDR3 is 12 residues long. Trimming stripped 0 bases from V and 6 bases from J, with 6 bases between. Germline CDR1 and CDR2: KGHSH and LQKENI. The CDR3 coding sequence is TGTGCCAGCTCACCACCCACCGGCGAGCAGTACTTC. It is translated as CASSPPTGEQYF.

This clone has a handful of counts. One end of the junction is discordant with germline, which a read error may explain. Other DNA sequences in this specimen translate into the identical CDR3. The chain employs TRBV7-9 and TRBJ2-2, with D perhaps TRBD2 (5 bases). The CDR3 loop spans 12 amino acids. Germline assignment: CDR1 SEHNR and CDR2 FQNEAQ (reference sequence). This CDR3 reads CSSGGDTGELFF. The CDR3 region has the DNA TGTTCCAGCGGAGGAGACACCGGGGAGCTGTTTTTT. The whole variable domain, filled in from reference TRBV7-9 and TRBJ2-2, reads DTGVSQNPRHKITKRGQNVTFRCDPISEHNRLYWYRQTLGQGPEFLTYFQNEAQLEKSRLLSDRFSAERPKGSFSTLEIQRTEQGDSAMYLCSSGGDTGELFFGEGSRLTVL.

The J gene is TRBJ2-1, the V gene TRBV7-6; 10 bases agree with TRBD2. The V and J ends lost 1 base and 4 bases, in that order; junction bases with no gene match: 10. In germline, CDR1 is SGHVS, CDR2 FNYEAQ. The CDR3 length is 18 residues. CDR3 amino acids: CASSLVVASGGGYNEQFF. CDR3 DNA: TGTGCCAGCAGCTTAGTCGTGGCTAGCGGGGGAGGGTACAATGAGCAGTTCTTC. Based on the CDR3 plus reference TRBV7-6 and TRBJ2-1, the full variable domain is GAGVSQSPRYKVTKRGQDVALRCDPISGHVSLYWYRQALGQGPEFLTYFNYEAQQDKSGLPNDRFSAERPEGSISTLTIQRTEQRDSAMYRCASSLVVASGGGYNEQFFGPGTRLTVL.

CDR3 region: CASGTVDYEQYF. Here the CDR3 DNA reads TGTGCCAGCGGGACAGTGGACTACGAGCAGTACTTC. The gene calls are TRBV25-1 and TRBJ2-7, with 7 bases lining up with TRBD1. J lost 3 bases, V lost 8 bases, and 4 bases had no gene match. Germline V gene sequence: CDR1 MGHDK, CDR2 SYGVNS. This CDR3 comprises 12 residues.

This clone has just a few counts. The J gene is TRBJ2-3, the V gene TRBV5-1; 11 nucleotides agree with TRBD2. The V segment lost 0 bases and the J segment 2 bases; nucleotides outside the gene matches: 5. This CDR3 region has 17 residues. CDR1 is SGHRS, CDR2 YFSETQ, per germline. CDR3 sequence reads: CASSLVPSGGLTDTQYF. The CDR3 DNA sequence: TGCGCCAGCAGCTTGGTGCCTAGCGGGGGGCTCACAGATACGCAGTATTTT.

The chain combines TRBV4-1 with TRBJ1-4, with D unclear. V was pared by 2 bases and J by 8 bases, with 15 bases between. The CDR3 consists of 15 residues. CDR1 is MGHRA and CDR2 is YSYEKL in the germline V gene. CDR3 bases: TGCGCCAGCAGCCAATTCGGGCAGGCGGGGGAAAAACTGTTTTTT. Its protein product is CASSQFGQAGEKLFF.

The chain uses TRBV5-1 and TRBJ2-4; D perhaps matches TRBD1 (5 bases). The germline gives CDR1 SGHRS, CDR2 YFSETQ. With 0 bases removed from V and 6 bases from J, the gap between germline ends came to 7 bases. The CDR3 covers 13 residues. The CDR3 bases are TGCGCCAGCAGCTTGGGGGGCGGAAACATTCAGTACTTC. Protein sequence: CASSLGGGNIQYF.

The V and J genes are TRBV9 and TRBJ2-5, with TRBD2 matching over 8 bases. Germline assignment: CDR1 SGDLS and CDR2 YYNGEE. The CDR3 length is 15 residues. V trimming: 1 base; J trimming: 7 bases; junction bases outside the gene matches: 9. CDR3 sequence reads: CASSVSGGAVGTQYF. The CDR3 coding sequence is TGTGCCAGCAGCGTATCCGGGGGGGCTGTCGGGACCCAGTACTTC.

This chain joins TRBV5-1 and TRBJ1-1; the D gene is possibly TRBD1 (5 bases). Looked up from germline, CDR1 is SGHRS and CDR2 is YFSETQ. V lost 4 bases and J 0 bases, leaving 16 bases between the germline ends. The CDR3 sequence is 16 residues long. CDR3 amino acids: CASSVDGQIMNTEAFF. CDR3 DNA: TGCGCCAGCAGCGTAGACGGACAAATTATGAACACTGAAGCTTTCTTT.